One and the same sample provided the 9 T cell receptor beta chains below, sequenced in a study of human T cells and chemical hapten exposure. Time point indicated: pre-sensitization, week 0. Treatment: therapeutic diphenylcyclopropenone sensitization with weekly scalp DPC. TCRdb passed the RACE reads through MiXCR, listing each CDR3 protein once. The sample includes around 350,000 distinct CDR3 sequences, roughly 6% seen only once; the top ten take more than 8%. The sequencing here drew on whole blood, taken in connection with sensitization to the hapten diphenylcyclopropenone (DPC). Receptors originate from a woman under 30 with alopecia areata. Some clones in this sample may be carry-over from other donors' samples.

This clonotype was seen at least ten times. The J gene is TRBJ2-1, the V gene TRBV5-6; D is possibly TRBD1 (5 bases). The V end lost 0 bases, the J end lost 5 bases, and 12 bases lay between the germline ends. From germline, CDR1 is SGHDT and CDR2 YYEEEE. This CDR3 spans 15 amino acids. CDR3 bases: TGTGCCAGCAGCTTGGCCGGAGACAGAGACAATGAGCAGTTCTTC. Protein: CASSLAGDRDNEQFF.

This clonotype came up many times. The chain joins TRBV11-1 to TRBJ2-3, with 7 bases identical to TRBD2. The V and J ends lost 2 bases and 4 bases, in that order; junction bases with no gene match: 12. This CDR3 has 17 residues. Per germline, CDR1 SGHAT and CDR2 FQDESV (reference sequence). In DNA, the CDR3 is TGTGCCAGCAGCTTATTCTCCAGCGGGGAAGGTGCAGATACGCAGTATTTT. Translated: CASSLFSSGEGADTQYF.

This rearrangement joins TRBV5-4 to TRBJ2-7, with 10 bases matching TRBD2. V lost 4 bases, J lost 2 bases, and 6 bases stayed unmatched. The CDR3 contains 15 residues. Germline values: CDR1 SGHNT, CDR2 YYREEE (reference sequence). The CDR3 bases are TGTGCCAGCAGCCCCGCAGCGGGGGGGACCTACGAGCAGTACTTC. Translating gives CASSPAAGGTYEQYF. Full variable domain (rest looked up from reference TRBV5-4 and TRBJ2-7): ETGVTQSPTHLIKTRGQQVTLRCSSQSGHNTVSWYQQALGQGPQFIFQYYREEENGRGNFPPRFSGLQFPNYSSELNVNALELDDSALYLCASSPAAGGTYEQYFGPGTRLTVT.

This clonotype was counted at least ten times. V and J are TRBV27 and TRBJ1-2; D is undetermined. Germline V lookup: CDR1 MNHEY, CDR2 SMNVEV (reference sequence). The V end lost 2 bases, the J end lost 0 bases, and 7 bases lay between the germline ends. This CDR3 has 14 amino acids. Written as DNA, the CDR3 is TGTGCCAGCAGTTTAACAGCAACTAACTATGGCTACACCTTC. Translating it yields CASSLTATNYGYTF.

This clonotype has a count of ten or more. This chain connects TRBV5-4 to TRBJ2-3, with D unresolved. V lost 6 bases, J lost 2 bases, and 4 bases lay in between. This CDR3 contains 11 residues. Germline V gives CDR1 SGHNT, CDR2 YYREEE (reference sequence). The CDR3 nucleotides are TGTGCCAGCACGGACACAGATACGCAGTATTTT. This encodes CASTDTDTQYF.

The chain joins TRBV29-1 to TRBJ1-1; D possibly corresponds to TRBD1 (5 bases). Deletions cut 5 bases from V and 7 bases from J, with 14 bases between. This CDR3 is built from 12 residues. In germline, CDR1 is SQVTM, CDR2 ANQGSEA. CDR3 nucleotide sequence: TGCAGCGTTTACTCGGGGGACCATGAAGCTTTCTTT. Amino acid sequence: CSVYSGDHEAFF.

This rearrangement joins TRBV7-2 to TRBJ2-2, with 9 bases identical to TRBD2. V was pared by 2 bases and J by 4 bases, with 5 bases of the junction left unmatched. This CDR3 region has 16 residues. The germline V gene has CDR1 SGHTA and CDR2 FQGNSA. The CDR3: CASSLNAGGSTGELFF. Here the CDR3 DNA reads TGTGCCAGCAGCTTAAACGCGGGGGGGAGCACCGGGGAGCTGTTTTTT.

This clonotype turned up a few times. The chain is built from TRBV7-9 and TRBJ2-3; D may correspond to TRBD1 or TRBD2 (5 bases each). The CDR3 has 17 amino acids. CDR1 SEHNR and CDR2 FQNEAQ come from the germline V gene (reference sequence). V was shortened by 1 base and J by 1 base, with 15 bases between the two germline ends. The CDR3: CASSLVEGSGGTDTQYF. CDR3 nucleotide sequence: TGTGCCAGCAGCTTAGTCGAGGGGAGCGGTGGCACAGATACGCAGTATTTT.

This clonotype was found many times. The rearrangement links TRBV29-1 to TRBJ1-3; 10 positions agree with TRBD1. Germline V CDR1 and CDR2: SQVTM, ANQGSEA. The J segment lost 0 bases and the V segment lost 0 bases, leaving 8 bases of the junction unmatched. The CDR3 totals 18 residues. CDR3 in amino acids: CSVEDRFRDRGSGNTIYF. In DNA form, the CDR3 reads TGCAGCGTTGAAGATCGCTTCCGGGACAGGGGCTCTGGAAACACCATATATTTT.